Sequencing of this T cell receptor beta chain was carried out in a study of T cells in Graves' hyperthyroidism and ophthalmopathy. Overall study: It was at initial diagnosis, before any treatment, that peripheral blood was collected.

Amplified regions were TCR beta CDR3 sequences from RNA transcripts. The study used the HTBI primer set for a first-round RT-PCR of the TCR CDR3. TCRdb re-derived calls from the multiplex PCR reads in MiXCR, one entry per CDR3 protein. The repertoire includes 350,000 to 450,000 distinct CDR3 sequences, roughly a sixth of them detected once, and roughly a third sits in the top ten. The sample holds many counts of this clonotype. This receptor was identified in a woman in her 30s with Graves' hyperthyroidism that later progressed to Graves' ophthalmopathy. Sequencing input: blood.

DNA for the CDR3: TGTGCCACCAGCCGGACTACTCCTGGCTACGAGCAGTACTTC. It translates to CATSRTTPGYEQYF. The genes are TRBV15 and TRBJ2-7; the D gene is possibly TRBD2 (6 bases). This CDR3 has 14 amino acids. V lost 5 bases to trimming and J lost 3 bases, with 14 bases between them. Germline CDR1 is LNHNV and CDR2 is YYDKDF (reference sequence).